The 24 T cell receptor beta chains below come from one sample, sequenced in a study. In TCRdb, the 5' RACE reads were re-called with MiXCR into one record per CDR3 protein. The data contain tens of thousands of distinct CDR3 sequences, approximately 17% of them singletons. The sample consisted of naive CD4+ T cells sorted from a lymph node. The subset is: naive CD4+ T cells, CD4+CD45RA+CD25-. All receptors derive from a female donor with breast cancer.

As regards this clonotype: A clone one base away is much larger, so this may be a read error. The chain recombines TRBV29-1 with TRBJ2-3; 15 bases are a match to TRBD2. CDR1 and CDR2 from the germline V gene are SQVTM and ANQGSEA. CDR3 length: 14 amino acids. In DNA, the CDR3 is TGCAGCGTGGGACTAGCGGGAGGAACAGAGACGCAGTATTTT. Translating it yields CSVGLAGGTETQYF.

The chain recombines TRBV7-9 with TRBJ2-1; D ambiguous. CDR1 and CDR2 (germline): SEHNR, FQNEAQ (reference sequence). V dropped 7 bases and J dropped 2 bases, with 18 bases sitting between them. The CDR3 loop spans 16 amino acids. The CDR3 sequence is CASNRRQSRAYNEQFF. CDR3 nucleotide sequence: TGTGCCAGCAACCGACGCCAATCGCGCGCCTACAATGAGCAGTTCTTC. Supplemented by reference TRBV7-9 and TRBJ2-1, the full variable domain reads DTGVSQNPRHKITKRGQNVTFRCDPISEHNRLYWYRQTLGQGPEFLTYFQNEAQLEKSRLLSDRFSAERPKGSFSTLEIQRTEQGDSAMYLCASNRRQSRAYNEQFFGPGTRLTVL.

This clonotype appeared a few times. A much larger clonotype is one base distant, so this may be a read error. This rearrangement joins TRBV7-2 to TRBJ2-5; 8 bases are a match to TRBD1. Germline V gene sequence: CDR1 SGHTA, CDR2 FQGNSA. The CDR3 has 11 amino acids. The ends lost 8 bases at V and 11 bases at J; junction bases unmatched: 7. The CDR3 loop is CASGQGARQYF. The CDR3, as DNA: TGTGCCAGCGGCCAGGGGGCGCGTCAGTACTTC. Full variable domain (rest looked up from reference TRBV7-2 and TRBJ2-5): GAGVSQSPSNKVTEKGKDVELRCDPISGHTALYWYRQSLGQGLEFLIYFQGNSAPDKSGLPSDRFSAERTGGSVSTLTIQRTQQEDSAVYLCASGQGARQYFGPGTRLLVL.

The V gene is TRBV28, the J gene TRBJ1-5; D gene uncertain. The germline V gene has CDR1 MDHEN and CDR2 SYDVKM. V lost 4 bases and J 8 bases, leaving 12 bases between the germline ends. This CDR3 is built from 13 residues. This CDR3 is CASSSTRWEPQHF. The CDR3 DNA reads TGTGCCAGCAGTTCCACACGGTGGGAGCCCCAGCATTTT.

The chain combines TRBV4-2 with TRBJ1-2; D call uncertain. CDR1 is LGHNA, CDR2 YNFKEQ, per germline. The CDR3 covers 13 residues. V was trimmed by 1 base and J by 8 bases, leaving 11 bases between them. The DNA of the CDR3 is TGTGCCAGCAGCCAAGTCCCTCGAAGCGGCTACACCTTC. It yields the protein CASSQVPRSGYTF.

This chain connects TRBV4-2 to TRBJ2-5; D gene ambiguous. Germline V gene lookup returns CDR1 LGHNA and CDR2 YNFKEQ. The V gene lost 0 bases and the J gene lost 5 bases, with 10 bases spanning the gap. CDR3 length equals 14 residues. CDR3 in amino acids: CASSQDSSRETQYF. The CDR3 DNA reads as TGTGCCAGCAGCCAAGATTCTAGTCGGGAGACCCAGTACTTC.

This clonotype was observed many times. This chain joins TRBV6-5 and TRBJ1-1; D possibly corresponds to TRBD1 (5 bases). Germline-derived CDR1 and CDR2 are MNHEY and SVGAGI. V shed 6 bases and J shed 0 bases, with 11 bases lying between them. The CDR3 contains 14 residues. The chain's CDR3 is CASRRGVLNTEAFF. CDR3 DNA: TGTGCCAGCAGGAGGGGAGTACTGAACACTGAAGCTTTCTTT.

The rearrangement joins TRBV29-1 to TRBJ2-3, with TRBD1 identical over 7 bases. Unmatched junction bases numbered 2, after V lost 2 bases and J lost 6 bases. Germline V gene sequence: CDR1 SQVTM, CDR2 ANQGSEA. The length of the CDR3 is 12 residues. The CDR3 DNA sequence: TGCAGCGTTGAAAGGGGGCGGGATACGCAGTATTTT. Its protein product is CSVERGRDTQYF.

The CDR3 loop reads CASSYLRQGADTEAFF. The CDR3 DNA reads TGTGCCAGCAGTTATTTAAGGCAGGGGGCGGACACTGAAGCTTTCTTT. The genes are TRBV6-6 and TRBJ1-1; the match to TRBD1 covers 8 bases. The CDR3 spans 16 residues. The junction had 9 bases not matched to a gene; V was cut back by 3 bases and J by 3 bases. Germline assignment: CDR1 MNHNY and CDR2 SVGAGI (reference sequence).

By share, this clonotype ranks as medium-sized. V and J are TRBV20-1 and TRBJ1-1; no definite D call. Germline V gene lookup returns CDR1 DFQATT and CDR2 SNEGSKA (reference sequence). The CDR3 contains 12 residues. With 0 bases removed from V and 8 bases from J, the gap between germline ends came to 10 bases. In DNA form, the CDR3 reads TGCAGTGCTAGAGACTTGTTTTCGGAAGCTTTCTTT. This codes for CSARDLFSEAFF.

This clonotype was counted only a few times. The V gene is TRBV4-2, the J gene TRBJ2-7; D is perhaps TRBD2 (5 bases). Germline values: CDR1 LGHNA, CDR2 YNFKEQ. V lost 0 bases and J 6 bases, leaving 12 bases between the germline ends. The CDR3 extends over 14 amino acids. This CDR3 is CASSQDRPGSEQYF. The CDR3 DNA reads TGTGCCAGCAGCCAAGATCGACCGGGAAGCGAGCAGTACTTC.

This clonotype was seen ten or more times. This rearrangement joins TRBV4-2 to TRBJ2-7; D call uncertain. The CDR3 runs 13 residues. Germline-derived CDR1 and CDR2 are LGHNA and YNFKEQ. V lost 5 bases and J lost 2, with 10 bases in between. CDR3 DNA: TGTGCCAGCAGCGTTGATGGTCCCTACGAGCAGTACTTC. This codes for CASSVDGPYEQYF.

This clonotype was seen many times. The chain joins TRBV20-1 to TRBJ2-5; 8 bases line up with TRBD2. The CDR3 is made up of 15 amino acids. V shed 3 bases, J shed 1 base, and the junction held 7 bases outside the gene matches. Germline assignment: CDR1 DFQATT and CDR2 SNEGSKA (reference sequence). The CDR3 DNA reads TGCAGTGCTAGGATGGGCCTAGCGGGCCAAGAGACCCAGTACTTC. Translated: CSARMGLAGQETQYF.

Many counts were recorded for this clonotype. The chain combines TRBV6-5 with TRBJ1-4; D uncertain. Per germline, CDR1 MNHEY and CDR2 SVGAGI. This CDR3 region has 12 residues. V lost 6 bases and J 10 bases, leaving 12 bases between the germline ends. The CDR3 coding sequence is TGTGCCAGCAGCCCGCCAGGTCGAAAACTGTTTTTT. It is translated as CASSPPGRKLFF.

This clonotype has ten or more counts. At one end the junction does not follow the germline gene, possibly because of a read error. The chain is built from TRBV5-1 and TRBJ2-5; 9 nucleotides match TRBD2. The CDR3 totals 14 residues. Germline V gives CDR1 SGHRS, CDR2 YFSETQ. CDR3 residues: CASSLAGAGETQYF. CDR3 nucleotide sequence: TGTGCCAGCAGCTTAGCGGGGGCTGGAGAGACCCAGTACTTC.

This rearrangement joins TRBV28 to TRBJ1-1; 8 bases map to TRBD1. Per the germline V gene, CDR1 is MDHEN and CDR2 is SYDVKM. J lost 4 bases, V lost 11 bases, and 3 bases had no gene match. The CDR3 has 11 amino acids. The DNA for the CDR3 is TGTGCCTCGACAGGGGTCACTGAAGCTTTCTTT. This codes for CASTGVTEAFF.

This clonotype has at least ten counts. The chain uses TRBV5-1 and TRBJ2-7; D not resolved. The CDR3 is 15 residues long. CDR1 SGHRS and CDR2 YFSETQ come from the germline V gene. V lost 5 bases and J 2 bases, leaving 17 bases between the germline ends. CDR3 bases: TGCGCCAGCAGGCCGGCTCCTACCTCAGCCTACGAGCAGTACTTC. This encodes CASRPAPTSAYEQYF. Filled out from reference TRBV5-1 and TRBJ2-7, the complete variable domain reads KAGVTQTPRYLIKTRGQQVTLSCSPISGHRSVSWYQQTPGQGLQFLFEYFSETQRNKGNFPGRFSGRQFSNSRSEMNVSTLELGDSALYLCASRPAPTSAYEQYFGPGTRLTVT.

Points on this clonotype: This may be a read error: a much more frequent sequence differs by one nucleotide. V usage is TRBV5-1 and J usage is TRBJ2-3; no clear D gene. CDR3 length: 12 amino acids. Germline V lookup: CDR1 SGHRS, CDR2 YFSETQ. CDR3 protein: CAGSLAVDTQYF. The DNA of the CDR3 is TGCGCCGGCAGCTTGGCGGTGGATACGCAGTATTTT. The variable domain in full, with the rest retrieved from reference TRBV5-1 and TRBJ2-3, is KAGVTQTPRYLIKTRGQQVTLSCSPISGHRSVSWYQQTPGQGLQFLFEYFSETQRNKGNFPGRFSGRQFSNSRSEMNVSTLELGDSALYLCAGSLAVDTQYFGPGTRLTVL.

There are a few counts of this clonotype. The chain is built from TRBV19 and TRBJ1-2; D is unresolved. This CDR3 contains 11 residues. CDR1 and CDR2 (germline): LNHDA, SQIVND (reference sequence). V lost 1 base to trimming and J lost 5 bases, with 2 bases between them. The CDR3 is CASSIGYGYTF. CDR3 DNA: TGTGCCAGTAGTATAGGGTATGGCTACACCTTC.

This clonotype was observed a few times. Here the CDR3 DNA reads TGTGCCAGCAGTTTAGGCCGCCGGGGGTCTGAGCAGTTCTTC. It translates to CASSLGRRGSEQFF. The chain recombines TRBV28 with TRBJ2-1; D is possibly TRBD2 (6 bases). The CDR3 has 14 amino acids. Germline CDR1 MDHEN, CDR2 SYDVKM. V was pared by 2 bases and J by 9 bases, with 14 bases between.

This clonotype occurred many times. The chain couples TRBV5-6 to TRBJ1-2; D is uncertain. CDR1 and CDR2 (germline): SGHDT, YYEEEE. Trimming stripped 6 bases from V and 5 bases from J, with 14 bases between. The CDR3 runs 13 residues. The CDR3 region is CASTRLVEYGYTF. CDR3 coding DNA: TGTGCCAGCACCCGCCTAGTAGAGTATGGCTACACCTTC.

The CDR3 nucleotides read TGTGCCAGCAGTATCTCTCAGGGGTACGAGCAGTACTTC. Translated, it gives CASSISQGYEQYF. The chain is built from TRBV27 and TRBJ2-7, with D possibly TRBD1 on 6 matching bases. V shed 5 bases and J shed 4 bases, with 12 bases lying between them. The CDR3 totals 13 residues. Germline CDR1 MNHEY, CDR2 SMNVEV (reference sequence).

This chain connects TRBV11-2 to TRBJ2-1; D is uncertain. From germline, CDR1 is SGHAT and CDR2 FQNNGV. This CDR3 contains 13 residues. The V and J ends lost 0 bases and 8 bases respectively, with 8 bases between them. The CDR3 nucleotides read TGTGCCAGCAGCTTAGATTCCGATGATGAGCAGTTCTTC. It translates to CASSLDSDDEQFF.

Note on this clonotype: With a much larger clone just one base away, this may be a read error. The chain links TRBV5-6 to TRBJ2-5; TRBD2 is a possible D gene (6 bases). From germline, CDR1 is SGHDT and CDR2 YYEEEE. V was pared by 3 bases and J by 11 bases, with 20 bases between. The CDR3 is 14 residues long. CDR3 coding DNA: TGTGCCAGCAGCTCCCAGCGGGCGTCTCTCGTTCAGTACTTC. Translation: CASSSQRASLVQYF.